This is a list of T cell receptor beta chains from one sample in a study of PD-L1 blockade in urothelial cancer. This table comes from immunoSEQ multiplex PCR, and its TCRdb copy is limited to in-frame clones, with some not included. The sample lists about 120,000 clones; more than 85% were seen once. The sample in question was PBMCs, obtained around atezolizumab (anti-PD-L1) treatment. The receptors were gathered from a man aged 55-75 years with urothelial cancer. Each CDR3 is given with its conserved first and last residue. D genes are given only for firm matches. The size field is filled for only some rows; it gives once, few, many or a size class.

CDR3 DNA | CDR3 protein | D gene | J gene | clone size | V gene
TGTGCCTGGAGTTCGACTCGGGATACGCAGTATTTT | CAWSSTRDTQYF | - | TRBJ2-3 | - | TRBV30
TGCAGCGTTGAAGATTGGGCGGGGGCCCGGCAGACCCAGTACTTC | CSVEDWAGARQTQYF | - | TRBJ2-5 | - | TRBV29-1
TGCGCCAGCAGCCTGACAGCGGGGGTCGGAAATGAGCAGTTCTTC | CASSLTAGVGNEQFF | TRBD2 | TRBJ2-1 | - | TRBV5-1
TGTGCTAGTGGTCAACAGGGGATAGAGAACACTGAAGCTTTCTTT | CASGQQGIENTEAFF | TRBD1 | TRBJ1-1 | - | TRBV12-5
TGTGCCAGCCTTCCCCCAGCGGGAGGCTCCTACGAGCAGTACTTC | CASLPPAGGSYEQYF | TRBD2 | TRBJ2-7 | - | TRBV28
TGTGCCAGCTCACCGACAGGGGTGGACACTGAAGCTTTCTTT | CASSPTGVDTEAFF | TRBD1 | TRBJ1-1 | - | TRBV18
TGTGCCAGCAGCTTATCCACAGGGGCCACAGATACGCAGTATTTT | CASSLSTGATDTQYF | TRBD1 | TRBJ2-3 | - | TRBV7-2
TGTGCCACCAGCAGGTTCGGGGGTAGGAACACTGAAGCTTTCTTT | CATSRFGGRNTEAFF | - | TRBJ1-1 | once | TRBV15
TGTGCCATCAGTGAGTCGGGCGGGAGGGCGACAGATACGCAGTATTTT | CAISESGGRATDTQYF | TRBD2 | TRBJ2-3 | - | TRBV10-3
TGTGCCAGCTCACCACCGGCGGGGGCAGGGGAGACCCAGTACTTC | CASSPPAGAGETQYF | - | TRBJ2-5 | - | TRBV18
TGTGCCAGCAGCCCCAGGGGGTTGGCTGAAAAACTGTTTTTT | CASSPRGLAEKLFF | TRBD1 | TRBJ1-4 | - | TRBV28
TGTGCCAGCAGCTTATCCGCGGGACTGCACACCGGGGAGCTGTTTTTT | CASSLSAGLHTGELFF | - | TRBJ2-2 | - | TRBV7-2
TGTGCCAGCAGCTCGAACAGGGCCTACAATGAGCAGTTCTTC | CASSSNRAYNEQFF | - | TRBJ2-1 | - | TRBV7-3
TGTGCCAGTAGTATGGGCCAGGTCACCGGGGAGCTGTTTTTT | CASSMGQVTGELFF | - | TRBJ2-2 | - | TRBV19
TGTGCCAGCAGCGCACGGTCGGGCACCGGGGAGCTGTTTTTT | CASSARSGTGELFF | - | TRBJ2-2 | - | TRBV9
TGCGCCAGCAGCTTCTGGGACAGGGATGCAGATACGCAGTATTTT | CASSFWDRDADTQYF | TRBD1 | TRBJ2-3 | - | TRBV5-1
TGTGCCAGCAGTACCGGGACTAGCGGGGCAGATACGCAGTATTTT | CASSTGTSGADTQYF | TRBD2 | TRBJ2-3 | - | TRBV11-2
TGTGCCAGCAGTTCCACCATAACTAGCACAGATACGCAGTATTTT | CASSSTITSTDTQYF | - | TRBJ2-3 | - | TRBV28
TGTGCCAGCAGTCCTAGCGGGGGGGCCTGGGAGACCCAGTACTTC | CASSPSGGAWETQYF | TRBD2 | TRBJ2-5 | - | TRBV6-4
TGTGCCAGCAGTTTTAGCGGGGGTGAGGCCAATGAGCAGTTCTTC | CASSFSGGEANEQFF | TRBD2 | TRBJ2-1 | - | TRBV27
TGTGCCAGCAGCGGCCTAGCGGGGGAAGAGACCCAGTACTTC | CASSGLAGEETQYF | TRBD2 | TRBJ2-5 | - | TRBV7-2
TGTGCCAGCAGCCCAGCGGGGGGATCCGCAGATACGCAGTATTTT | CASSPAGGSADTQYF | TRBD2 | TRBJ2-3 | - | TRBV7-3
TGTGCCAGCAGTCCGCTAGGGAGAACGGGGGACTACGAGCAGTACTTC | CASSPLGRTGDYEQYF | - | TRBJ2-7 | - | TRBV28
TGTGCCATCAGGGGGGCCGCCTTAAACATTCAGTACTTC | CAIRGAALNIQYF | - | TRBJ2-4 | - | TRBV10-3
TGTGCCAGCAGTTTTTTTGGACAGGGGGCTTACGAGCAGTACTTC | CASSFFGQGAYEQYF | TRBD1 | TRBJ2-7 | once | TRBV27
TGTGCCAGTTGGACGGGGGGGTACAATGAGCAGTTCTTC | CASWTGGYNEQFF | TRBD2 | TRBJ2-1 | - | TRBV27
TGCGCCAGCAGCGGATCGAGGGGACAGGGGTTTGGTAACACCATATATTTT | CASSGSRGQGFGNTIYF | TRBD1 | TRBJ1-3 | - | TRBV4-1
TGTGCCAGCAGCTTTAGCGGGGGGGCCGAGGAGACCCAGTACTTC | CASSFSGGAEETQYF | TRBD2 | TRBJ2-5 | - | TRBV5-6
TGTGCCAGCAGTGGTGGGACAGGGCACACTGAAGCTTTCTTT | CASSGGTGHTEAFF | TRBD1 | TRBJ1-1 | - | TRBV2
TGTGCCAGCAGTAGCGGGGGGGATACGCAGTATTTT | CASSSGGDTQYF | TRBD2 | TRBJ2-3 | - | TRBV7-3
TGTGCCAGCAGCTTTAGAGTACCTAATGAAAAACTGTTTTTT | CASSFRVPNEKLFF | - | TRBJ1-4 | - | TRBV5-6
TGTGCCAGCACCTCTCTGGGGGGTGCCTCTGGAAACACCATATATTTT | CASTSLGGASGNTIYF | - | TRBJ1-3 | - | TRBV7-9
TGTGCCAGCAGTTCCCCGACAGGGGGCGGCTATGGCTACACCTTC | CASSSPTGGGYGYTF | TRBD1 | TRBJ1-2 | once | TRBV28
TGCGCCAGCAGCCAGCACTCAGGGCGGGATACGCAGTATTTT | CASSQHSGRDTQYF | - | TRBJ2-3 | - | TRBV4-1
TGTGCCAGCACCTCGGGAGGGCAATTGAGAGAGACCCAGTACTTC | CASTSGGQLRETQYF | TRBD2 | TRBJ2-5 | - | TRBV9
TGCGCCAGCAGTCCGGACACCTCTGGAAACACCATATATTTT | CASSPDTSGNTIYF | - | TRBJ1-3 | - | TRBV5-1
TGTGCCGGCAGCCAAGATTCGATGAGAGATTACAATGAGCAGTTCTTC | CAGSQDSMRDYNEQFF | - | TRBJ2-1 | - | TRBV4-2